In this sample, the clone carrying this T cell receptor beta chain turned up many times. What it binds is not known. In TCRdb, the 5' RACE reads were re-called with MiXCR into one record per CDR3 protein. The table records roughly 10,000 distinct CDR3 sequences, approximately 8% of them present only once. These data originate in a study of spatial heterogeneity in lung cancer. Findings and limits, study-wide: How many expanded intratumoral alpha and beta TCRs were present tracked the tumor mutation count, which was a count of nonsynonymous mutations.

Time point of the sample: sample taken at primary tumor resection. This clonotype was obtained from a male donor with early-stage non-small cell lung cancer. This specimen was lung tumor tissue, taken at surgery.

The CDR3 region is CSADGESSYEQYF. The CDR3 nucleotides read TGCAGTGCTGATGGGGAGAGCTCCTACGAGCAGTACTTC. The chain is built from TRBV20-1 and TRBJ2-7; D perhaps matches TRBD2 (5 bases). Germline CDR1 and CDR2: DFQATT and SNEGSKA (reference sequence). The V end was cut by 5 bases, the J end by 0 bases, with 11 bases between. The CDR3 has 13 amino acids.